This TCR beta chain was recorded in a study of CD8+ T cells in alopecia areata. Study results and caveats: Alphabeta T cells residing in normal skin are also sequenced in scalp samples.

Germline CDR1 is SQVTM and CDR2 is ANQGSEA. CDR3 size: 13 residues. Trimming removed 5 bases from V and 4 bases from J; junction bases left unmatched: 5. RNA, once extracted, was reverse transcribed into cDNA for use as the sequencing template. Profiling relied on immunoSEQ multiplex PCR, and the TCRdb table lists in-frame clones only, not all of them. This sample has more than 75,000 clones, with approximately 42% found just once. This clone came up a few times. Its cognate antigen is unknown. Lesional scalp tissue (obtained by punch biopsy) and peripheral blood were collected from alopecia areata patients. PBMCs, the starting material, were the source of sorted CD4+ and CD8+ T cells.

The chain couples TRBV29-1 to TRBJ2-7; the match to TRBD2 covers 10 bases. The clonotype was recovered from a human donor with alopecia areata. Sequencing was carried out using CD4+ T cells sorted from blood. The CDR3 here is CSVTTSGSYEQYF. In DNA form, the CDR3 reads TGCAGCGTTACGACTAGCGGGTCTTACGAGCAGTACTTC.